This T cell receptor beta chain appears in the sequencing data of a study of CD8 T cells in ankylosing spondylitis. Germline CDR1 and CDR2: SGDLS and YYNGEE. V was trimmed by 0 bases and J by 10 bases, leaving 10 bases between them. The CDR3 is 12 residues long. TCRdb ran MiXCR on the 5' RACE reads and lists one entry per CDR3 protein. Among about 39,000 distinct CDR3 sequences listed, more than 3% were seen once. By sample share, this clonotype is medium-sized. Input material: blood, either unsorted or a sorted T cell fraction (not recorded which). The receptor comes from a female donor with ankylosing spondylitis or in good health (not recorded which). This chain links TRBV9 with TRBJ1-1, with no clear D. The CDR3 spells CASSVAGPPAFF. CDR3 in DNA: TGTGCCAGCAGCGTAGCCGGGCCCCCAGCTTTCTTT. Looking up the rest from reference TRBV9 and TRBJ1-1 gives the full variable domain: DSGVTQTPKHLITATGQRVTLRCSPRSGDLSVYWYQQSLDQGLQFLIQYYNGEERAKGNILERFSAQQFPDLHSELNLSSLELGDSALYFCASSVAGPPAFFGQGTRLTVV.